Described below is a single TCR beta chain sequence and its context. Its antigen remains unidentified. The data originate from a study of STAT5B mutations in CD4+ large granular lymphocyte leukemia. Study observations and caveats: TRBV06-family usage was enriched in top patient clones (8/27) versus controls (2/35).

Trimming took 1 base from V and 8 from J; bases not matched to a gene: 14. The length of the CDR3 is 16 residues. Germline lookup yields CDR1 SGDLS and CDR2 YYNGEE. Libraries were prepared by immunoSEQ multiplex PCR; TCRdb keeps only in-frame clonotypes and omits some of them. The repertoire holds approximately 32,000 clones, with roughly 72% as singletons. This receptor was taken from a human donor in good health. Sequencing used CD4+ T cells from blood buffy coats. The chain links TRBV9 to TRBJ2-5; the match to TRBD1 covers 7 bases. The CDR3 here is CASSVPGGQDKRTQYF. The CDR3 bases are TGTGCCAGCAGCGTACCCGGTGGACAGGATAAGAGAACCCAGTACTTC.